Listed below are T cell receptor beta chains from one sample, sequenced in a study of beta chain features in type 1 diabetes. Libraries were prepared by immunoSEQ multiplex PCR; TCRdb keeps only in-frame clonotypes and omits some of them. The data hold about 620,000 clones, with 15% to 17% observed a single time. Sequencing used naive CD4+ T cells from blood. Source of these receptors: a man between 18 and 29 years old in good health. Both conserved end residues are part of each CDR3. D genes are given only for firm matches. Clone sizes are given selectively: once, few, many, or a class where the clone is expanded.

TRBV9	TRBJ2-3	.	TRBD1	CASSVRDRADTQYF	TGTGCCAGCAGCGTCCGGGACAGGGCAGATACGCAGTATTTT
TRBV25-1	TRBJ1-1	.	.	CASSATTGTYTEALF	TGTGCCAGCAGTGCTACGACAGGAACTTACACTGAAGCTCTCTTT
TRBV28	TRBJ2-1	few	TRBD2	CASRDRTSGILRNEQFF	TGTGCCAGCAGAGATCGGACTAGCGGAATCCTTAGGAATGAGCAGTTCTTC
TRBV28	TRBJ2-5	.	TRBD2	CASSPAGGRQETQYF	TGTGCCAGCAGTCCAGCGGGGGGGCGGCAGGAGACCCAGTACTTC
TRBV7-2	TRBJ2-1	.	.	CASSLQALSSYNEQFF	TGTGCCAGCAGCTTACAGGCCTTAAGCTCCTACAATGAGCAGTTCTTC
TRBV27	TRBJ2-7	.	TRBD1	CASSGTGGPYEQYF	TGTGCCAGCAGTGGGACAGGGGGTCCCTACGAGCAGTACTTC
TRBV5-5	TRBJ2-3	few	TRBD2	CASSLVRGITDTQYF	TGTGCCAGCAGCTTGGTGCGGGGGATCACAGATACGCAGTATTTT
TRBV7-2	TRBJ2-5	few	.	CASSRSDPAETQYF	TGTGCCAGCAGCAGATCGGACCCGGCGGAGACCCAGTACTTC
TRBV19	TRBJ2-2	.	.	CASSRTVNTGELFF	TGTGCCAGTAGTAGGACAGTGAACACCGGGGAGCTGTTTTTT
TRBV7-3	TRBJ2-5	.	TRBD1	CASSSKRGLLRKGETQYF	TGTGCCAGCAGCTCCAAAAGGGGGCTGTTGCGCAAGGGGGAGACCCAGTACTTC
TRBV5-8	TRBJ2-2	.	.	CASSLPGRGTGELFF	TGTGCCAGCAGCTTGCCGGGGAGAGGGACCGGGGAGCTGTTTTTT
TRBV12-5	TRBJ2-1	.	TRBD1	CASGLEDRGKQFF	TGTGCTAGTGGTTTGGAGGACAGGGGAAAGCAGTTCTTC
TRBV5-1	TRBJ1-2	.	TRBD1	CASSSEMTGLGYTF	TGCGCCAGCAGCTCCGAGATGACAGGGCTTGGCTACACCTTC
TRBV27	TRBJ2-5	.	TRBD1	CASSPQRQGRQETQYF	TGTGCCAGCAGTCCTCAACGACAGGGACGGCAAGAGACCCAGTACTTC
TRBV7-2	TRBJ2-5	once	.	CASSLSGGGGETQYF	TGTGCCAGCAGCTTATCCGGGGGAGGAGGGGAGACCCAGTACTTC
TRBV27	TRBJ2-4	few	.	CASSLAWGTAKNIQYF	TGTGCCAGCAGTTTAGCGTGGGGAACAGCCAAAAACATTCAGTACTTC
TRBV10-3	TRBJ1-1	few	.	CAISERGKNTEAFF	TGTGCCATCAGTGAGAGAGGGAAGAACACTGAAGCTTTCTTT
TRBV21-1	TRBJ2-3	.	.	CASSLPRDRGRNTQYF	TGTGCCAGCAGCCTCCCCCGGGACAGGGGGCGAAATACGCAGTATTTT
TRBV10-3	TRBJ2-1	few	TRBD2	CAIRGLAGGSGEQFF	TGTGCCATACGCGGACTAGCGGGGGGCAGCGGTGAGCAGTTCTTC
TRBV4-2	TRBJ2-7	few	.	CASSPGQGGRHEQYF	TGTGCCAGCAGCCCTGGACAGGGCGGGAGACACGAGCAGTACTTC
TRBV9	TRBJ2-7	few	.	CASSVGQFYEQYF	TGTGCCAGCAGCGTAGGGCAGTTCTACGAGCAGTACTTC
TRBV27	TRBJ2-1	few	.	CASSSDPRGRAGTRFF	TGTGCCAGCAGTTCCGACCCCAGGGGCAGAGCGGGAACGCGGTTCTTC
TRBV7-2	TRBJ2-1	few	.	CASSWEQDNEQFF	TGTGCCAGCAGCTGGGAACAGGACAATGAGCAGTTCTTC
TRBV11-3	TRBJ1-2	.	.	CASSFRGYGYTF	TGTGCCAGCAGCTTCCGAGGCTATGGCTACACCTTC
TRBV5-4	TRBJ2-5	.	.	CASSPGGAGSETQYF	TGTGCCAGCAGCCCTGGTGGCGCAGGGTCAGAGACCCAGTACTTC
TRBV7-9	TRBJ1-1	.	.	CASSPGGNTEAFF	TGTGCCAGCAGCCCGGGGGGGAACACTGAAGCTTTCTTT
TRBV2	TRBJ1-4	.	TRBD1	CASSPGQANEKLFF	TGTGCCAGCAGCCCGGGACAGGCTAATGAAAAACTGTTTTTT
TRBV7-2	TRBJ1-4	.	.	CASSLGRGTNEKLFF	TGTGCCAGCAGCTTAGGCCGGGGCACTAATGAAAAACTGTTTTTT
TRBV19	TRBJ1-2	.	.	CASSNLGQIYGYTF	TGTGCCAGTAGTAATTTAGGGCAGATCTATGGCTACACCTTC
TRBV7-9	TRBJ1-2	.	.	CASSPTKGGYTF	TGTGCCAGCAGCCCCACCAAGGGAGGCTACACCTTC
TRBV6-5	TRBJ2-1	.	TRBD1	CASSVKGQGNNEQFF	TGTGCCAGCAGTGTCAAGGGACAGGGAAACAATGAGCAGTTCTTC
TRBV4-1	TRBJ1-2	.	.	CASSQEEARTYYGYTF	TGCGCCAGCAGCCAAGAGGAGGCCAGGACTTACTATGGCTACACCTTC
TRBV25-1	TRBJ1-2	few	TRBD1	CASRDSRGPLYGYTF	TGTGCCAGCAGGGATTCCAGGGGGCCTCTCTATGGCTACACCTTC
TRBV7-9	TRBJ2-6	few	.	CASKATRGTSGANVLTF	TGTGCCAGCAAGGCCACCAGAGGGACCTCTGGGGCCAACGTCCTGACTTTC
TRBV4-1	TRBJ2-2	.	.	CASSRQAREGRTGELFF	TGCGCCAGCAGCCGACAGGCGAGGGAGGGAAGGACCGGGGAGCTGTTTTTT
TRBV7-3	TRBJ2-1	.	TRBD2	CASSLGLAGGVYNEQFF	TGTGCCAGCAGCCTTGGACTAGCGGGAGGGGTCTACAATGAGCAGTTCTTC
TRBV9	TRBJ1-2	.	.	CASSVAKGHYTF	TGTGCCAGCAGCGTAGCAAAGGGGCACTACACCTTC
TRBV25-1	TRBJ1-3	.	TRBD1	CASSGTGLAGNTIYF	TGTGCCAGCAGTGGGACAGGTTTAGCTGGAAACACCATATATTTT
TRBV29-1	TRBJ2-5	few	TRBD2	CSVTPGLAGETQYF	TGCAGCGTCACCCCGGGACTAGCGGGAGAGACCCAGTACTTC
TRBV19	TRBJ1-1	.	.	CASSTQAGRDTEAFF	TGTGCCAGTAGTACCCAGGCCGGGCGGGACACTGAAGCTTTCTTT
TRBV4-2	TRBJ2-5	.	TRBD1	CASSQGQGDTQYF	TGTGCCAGCAGCCAGGGACAGGGGGACACCCAGTACTTC
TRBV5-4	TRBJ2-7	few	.	CASSLPQGYEQYF	TGTGCCAGCAGCTTGCCTCAGGGTTACGAGCAGTACTTC
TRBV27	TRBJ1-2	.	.	CASSFRASYNYGYTF	TGTGCCAGCAGTTTTCGTGCCAGCTACAACTATGGCTACACCTTC
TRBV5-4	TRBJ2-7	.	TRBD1	CASSLGQGDEQYF	TGTGCCAGCAGCTTGGGACAGGGTGACGAGCAGTACTTC
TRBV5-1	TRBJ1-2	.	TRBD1	CASSSDGTGSPYGYTF	TGCGCCAGCAGCTCGGACGGGACAGGGTCACCCTATGGCTACACCTTC
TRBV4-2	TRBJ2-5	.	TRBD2	CASSQGLAGGPETQYF	TGTGCCAGCAGCCAAGGACTAGCGGGAGGTCCAGAGACCCAGTACTTC
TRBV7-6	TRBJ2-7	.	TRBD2	CASSLDVAGGPPEQYF	TGTGCCAGCAGCTTAGATGTAGCGGGGGGGCCTCCCGAGCAGTACTTC
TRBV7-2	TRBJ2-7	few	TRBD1	CASSSDRVPYEQYF	TGTGCCAGCAGCTCGGACAGGGTTCCCTACGAGCAGTACTTC
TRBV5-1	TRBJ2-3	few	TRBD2	CASSLGASGGAVDTQYF	TGCGCCAGCAGCTTGGGTGCTAGCGGGGGGGCCGTAGATACGCAGTATTTT
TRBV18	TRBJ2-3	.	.	CASSPRQGENTQYF	TGTGCCAGCTCACCACGGCAGGGTGAGAATACGCAGTATTTT
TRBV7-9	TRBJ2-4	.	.	CASSHTGHQYF	TGTGCCAGCAGCCACACCGGGCACCAGTACTTC
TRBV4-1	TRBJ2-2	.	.	CASSQDAARSGELFF	TGCGCCAGCAGCCAAGATGCGGCCCGGTCCGGGGAGCTGTTTTTT
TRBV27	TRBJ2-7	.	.	CASSRGFKEQYF	TGTGCCAGCAGTCGGGGGTTTAAGGAGCAGTACTTC
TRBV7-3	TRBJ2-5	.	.	CASSQGGEIQETQYF	TGTGCCAGCAGCCAGGGAGGCGAGATCCAAGAGACCCAGTACTTC